The T cell receptor (beta chain) described here comes from a study of shared T cell receptors in the human thymus. The CDR3 runs 14 residues. Germline CDR1 reads MNHNS; CDR2 reads SASEGT. Trimming stripped 1 base from V and 4 bases from J, with 10 bases between. Profiled with immunoSEQ multiplex PCR; TCRdb holds only in-frame clones, not every one. The repertoire holds about 660,000 clones, with roughly 88% as singletons. The data were also submitted as part of a second study, on human thymus T cells. That paper adds: During corrective heart surgery, resections were taken, and the thymus tissue came from them. Thymic repertoires from unrelated individuals overlapped highly, related research reported.

The specimen was thymocytes. The chain uses TRBV6-1 and TRBJ1-2; D gene uncertain. This clonotype originated in a boy in the first two years of life with a congenital heart defect. In DNA form, the CDR3 reads TGTGCCAGCAGTGAAGGGGCAGGTGTCTATGGCTACACCTTC. Protein product: CASSEGAGVYGYTF.